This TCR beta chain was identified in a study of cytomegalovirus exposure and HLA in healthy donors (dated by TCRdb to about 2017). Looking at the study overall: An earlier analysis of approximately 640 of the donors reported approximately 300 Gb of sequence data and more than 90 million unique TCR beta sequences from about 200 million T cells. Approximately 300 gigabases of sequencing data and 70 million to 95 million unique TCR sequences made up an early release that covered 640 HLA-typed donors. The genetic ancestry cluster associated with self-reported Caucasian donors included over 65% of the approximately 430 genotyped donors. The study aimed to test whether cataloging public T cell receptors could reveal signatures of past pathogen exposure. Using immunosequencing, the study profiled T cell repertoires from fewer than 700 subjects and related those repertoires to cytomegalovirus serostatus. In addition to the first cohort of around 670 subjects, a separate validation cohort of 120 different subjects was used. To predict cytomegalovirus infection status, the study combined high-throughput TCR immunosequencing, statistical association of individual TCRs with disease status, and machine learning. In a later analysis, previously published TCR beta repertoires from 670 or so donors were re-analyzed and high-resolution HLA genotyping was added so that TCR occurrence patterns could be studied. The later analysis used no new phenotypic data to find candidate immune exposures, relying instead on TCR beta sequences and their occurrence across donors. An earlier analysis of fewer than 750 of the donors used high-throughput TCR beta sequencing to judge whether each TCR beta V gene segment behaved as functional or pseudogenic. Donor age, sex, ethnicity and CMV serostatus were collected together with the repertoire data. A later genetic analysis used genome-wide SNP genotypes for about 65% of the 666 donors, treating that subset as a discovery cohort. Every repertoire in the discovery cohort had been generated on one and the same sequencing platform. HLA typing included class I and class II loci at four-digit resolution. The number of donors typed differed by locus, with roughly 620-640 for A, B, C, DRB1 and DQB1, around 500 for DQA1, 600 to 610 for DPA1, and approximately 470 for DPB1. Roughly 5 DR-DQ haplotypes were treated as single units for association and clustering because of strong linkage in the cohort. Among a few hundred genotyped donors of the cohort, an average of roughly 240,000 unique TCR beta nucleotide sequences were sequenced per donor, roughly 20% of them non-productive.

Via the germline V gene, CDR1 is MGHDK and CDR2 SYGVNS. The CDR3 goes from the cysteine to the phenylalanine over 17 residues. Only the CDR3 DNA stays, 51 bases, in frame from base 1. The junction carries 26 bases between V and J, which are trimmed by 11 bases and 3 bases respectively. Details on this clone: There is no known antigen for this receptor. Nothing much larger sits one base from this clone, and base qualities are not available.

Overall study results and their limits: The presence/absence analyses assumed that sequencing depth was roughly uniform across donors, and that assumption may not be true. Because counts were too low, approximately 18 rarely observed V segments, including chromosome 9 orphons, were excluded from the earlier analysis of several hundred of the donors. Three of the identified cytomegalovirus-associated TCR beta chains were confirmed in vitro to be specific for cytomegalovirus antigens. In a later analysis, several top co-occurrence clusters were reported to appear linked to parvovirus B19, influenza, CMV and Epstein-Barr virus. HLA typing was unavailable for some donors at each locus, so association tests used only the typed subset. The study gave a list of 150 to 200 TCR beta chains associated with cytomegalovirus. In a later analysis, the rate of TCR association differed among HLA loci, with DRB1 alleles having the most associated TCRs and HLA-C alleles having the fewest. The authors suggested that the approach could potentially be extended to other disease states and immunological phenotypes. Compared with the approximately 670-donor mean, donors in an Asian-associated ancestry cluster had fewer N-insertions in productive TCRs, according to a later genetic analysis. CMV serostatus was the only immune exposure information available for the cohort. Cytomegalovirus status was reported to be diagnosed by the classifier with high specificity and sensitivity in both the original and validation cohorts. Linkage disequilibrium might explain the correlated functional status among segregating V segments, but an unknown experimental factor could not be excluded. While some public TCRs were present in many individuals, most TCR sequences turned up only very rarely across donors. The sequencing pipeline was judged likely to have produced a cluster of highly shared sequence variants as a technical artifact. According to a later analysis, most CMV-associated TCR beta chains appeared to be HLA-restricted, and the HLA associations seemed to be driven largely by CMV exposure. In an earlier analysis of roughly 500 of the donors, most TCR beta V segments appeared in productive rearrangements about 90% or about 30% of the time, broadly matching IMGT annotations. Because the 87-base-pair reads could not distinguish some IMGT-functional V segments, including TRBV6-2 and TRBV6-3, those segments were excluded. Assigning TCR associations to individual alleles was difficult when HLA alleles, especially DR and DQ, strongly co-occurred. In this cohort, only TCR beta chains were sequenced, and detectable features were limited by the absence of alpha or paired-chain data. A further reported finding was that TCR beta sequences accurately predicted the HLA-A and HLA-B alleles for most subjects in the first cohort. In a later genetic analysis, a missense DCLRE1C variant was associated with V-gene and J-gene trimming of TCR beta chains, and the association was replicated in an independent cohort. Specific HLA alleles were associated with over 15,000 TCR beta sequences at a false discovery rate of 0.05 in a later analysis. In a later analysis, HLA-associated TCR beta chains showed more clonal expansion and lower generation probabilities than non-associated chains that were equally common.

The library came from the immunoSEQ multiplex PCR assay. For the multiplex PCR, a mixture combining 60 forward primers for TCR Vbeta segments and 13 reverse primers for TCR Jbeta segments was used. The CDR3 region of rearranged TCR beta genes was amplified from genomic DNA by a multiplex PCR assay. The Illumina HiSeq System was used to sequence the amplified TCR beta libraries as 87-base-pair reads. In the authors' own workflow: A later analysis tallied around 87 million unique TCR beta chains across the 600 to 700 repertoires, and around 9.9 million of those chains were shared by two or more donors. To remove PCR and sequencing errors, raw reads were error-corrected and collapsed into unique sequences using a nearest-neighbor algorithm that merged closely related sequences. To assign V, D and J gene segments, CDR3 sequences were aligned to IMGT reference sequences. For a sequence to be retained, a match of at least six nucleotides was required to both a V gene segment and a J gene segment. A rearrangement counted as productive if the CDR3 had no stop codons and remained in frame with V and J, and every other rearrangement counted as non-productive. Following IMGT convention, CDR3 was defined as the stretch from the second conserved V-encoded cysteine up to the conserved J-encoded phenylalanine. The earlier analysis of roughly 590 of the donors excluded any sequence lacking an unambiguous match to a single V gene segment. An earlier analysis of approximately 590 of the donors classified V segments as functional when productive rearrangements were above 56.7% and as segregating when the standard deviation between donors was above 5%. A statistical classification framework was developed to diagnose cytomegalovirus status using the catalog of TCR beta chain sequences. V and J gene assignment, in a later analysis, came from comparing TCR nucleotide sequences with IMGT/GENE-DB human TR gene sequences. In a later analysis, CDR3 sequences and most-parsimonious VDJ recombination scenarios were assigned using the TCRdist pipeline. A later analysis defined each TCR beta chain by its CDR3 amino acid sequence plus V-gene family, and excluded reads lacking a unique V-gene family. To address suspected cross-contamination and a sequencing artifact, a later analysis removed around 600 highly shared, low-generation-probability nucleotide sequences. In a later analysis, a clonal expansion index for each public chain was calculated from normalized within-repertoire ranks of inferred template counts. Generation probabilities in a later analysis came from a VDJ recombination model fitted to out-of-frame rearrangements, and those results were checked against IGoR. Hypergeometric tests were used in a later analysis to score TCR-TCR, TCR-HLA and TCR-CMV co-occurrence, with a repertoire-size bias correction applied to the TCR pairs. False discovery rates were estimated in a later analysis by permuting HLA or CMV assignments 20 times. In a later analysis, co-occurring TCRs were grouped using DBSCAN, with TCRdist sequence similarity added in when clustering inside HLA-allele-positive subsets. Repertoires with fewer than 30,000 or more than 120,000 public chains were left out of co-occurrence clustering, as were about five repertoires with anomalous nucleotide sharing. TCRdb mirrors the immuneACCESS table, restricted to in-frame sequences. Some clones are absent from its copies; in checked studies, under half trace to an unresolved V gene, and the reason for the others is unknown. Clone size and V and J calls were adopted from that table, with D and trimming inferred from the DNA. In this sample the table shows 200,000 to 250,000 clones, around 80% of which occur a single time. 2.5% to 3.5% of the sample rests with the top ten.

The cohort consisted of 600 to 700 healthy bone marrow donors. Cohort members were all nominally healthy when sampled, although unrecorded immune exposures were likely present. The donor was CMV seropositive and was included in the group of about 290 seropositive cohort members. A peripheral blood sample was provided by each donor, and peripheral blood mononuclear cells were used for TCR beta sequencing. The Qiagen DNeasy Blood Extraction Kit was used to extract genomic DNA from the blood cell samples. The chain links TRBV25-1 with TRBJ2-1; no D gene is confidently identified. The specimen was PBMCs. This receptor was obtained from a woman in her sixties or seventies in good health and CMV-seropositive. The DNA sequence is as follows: TGTGCCCGACCCCCATCCGGGTCCCCCTCCCTCTACAATGAGCAGTTCTTC. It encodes CARPPSGSPSLYNEQFF.